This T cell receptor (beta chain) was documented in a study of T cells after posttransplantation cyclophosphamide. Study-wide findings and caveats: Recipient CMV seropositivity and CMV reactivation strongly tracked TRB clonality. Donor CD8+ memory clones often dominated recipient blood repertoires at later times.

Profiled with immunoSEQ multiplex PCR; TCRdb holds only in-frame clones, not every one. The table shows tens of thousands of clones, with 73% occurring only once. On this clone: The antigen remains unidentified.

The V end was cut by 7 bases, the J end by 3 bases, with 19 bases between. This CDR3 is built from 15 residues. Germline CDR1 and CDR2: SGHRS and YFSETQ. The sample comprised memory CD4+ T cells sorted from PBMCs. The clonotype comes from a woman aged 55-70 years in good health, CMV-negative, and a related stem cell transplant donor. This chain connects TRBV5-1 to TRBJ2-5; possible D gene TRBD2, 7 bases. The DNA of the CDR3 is TGCGCCAGCTCAATTTCCGGGGGGCCCAAAGAGACCCAGTACTTC. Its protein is CASSISGGPKETQYF. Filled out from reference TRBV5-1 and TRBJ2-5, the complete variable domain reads KAGVTQTPRYLIKTRGQQVTLSCSPISGHRSVSWYQQTPGQGLQFLFEYFSETQRNKGNFPGRFSGRQFSNSRSEMNVSTLELGDSALYLCASSISGGPKETQYFGPGTRLLVL.